This TCR beta chain was recovered during a study of T cell repertoires in cytomegalovirus infection. About the study: TCR beta signatures that were public indicated CMV infection and matching HLA type. Findings and caveats of the study: There were HLA-C-restricted CMV-specific TCR beta clonotypes dominating the ex vivo response.

Germline-derived CDR1 and CDR2 are SNHLY and FYNNEI. The CDR3 contains 13 residues. Trimming cost V 5 bases and J 7 bases, with 14 bases left between them. Each CDR3 protein is one row after TCRdb ran MiXCR on the reads. Of hundreds of thousands of distinct CDR3 sequences in the sample, roughly 30% were seen once. A note on this clonotype: Its antigen is unidentified.

The TCR comes from a human donor in good health (CMV status not recorded). Some clones in this sample may be carry-over from other donors' samples. The chain carries TRBV2 and TRBJ1-1; no firm D call. The source was cultured PBMCs, collected from culture after CMV antigen stimulation. The CDR3 sequence is CASSPPIGVEAFF. In DNA form, the CDR3 reads TGTGCCAGCAGTCCCCCCATCGGGGTTGAAGCTTTCTTT.